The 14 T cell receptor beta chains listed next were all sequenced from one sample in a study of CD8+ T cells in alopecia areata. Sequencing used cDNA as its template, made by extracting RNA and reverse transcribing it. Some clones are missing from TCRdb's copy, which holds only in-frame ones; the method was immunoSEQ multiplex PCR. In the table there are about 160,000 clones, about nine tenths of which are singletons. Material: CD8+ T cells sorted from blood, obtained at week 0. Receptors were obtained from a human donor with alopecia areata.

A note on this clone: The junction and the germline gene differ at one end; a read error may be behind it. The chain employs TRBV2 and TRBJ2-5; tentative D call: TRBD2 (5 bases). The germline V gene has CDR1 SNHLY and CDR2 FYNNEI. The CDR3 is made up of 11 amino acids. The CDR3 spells CASREDYEQYF. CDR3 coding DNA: TGTGCCAGCAGGGAAGACTATGAGCAGTACTTC.

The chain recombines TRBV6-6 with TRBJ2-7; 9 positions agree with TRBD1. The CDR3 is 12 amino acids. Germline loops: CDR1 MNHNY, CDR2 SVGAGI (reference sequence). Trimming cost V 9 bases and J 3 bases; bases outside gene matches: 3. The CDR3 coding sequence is TGTGCCAGTTGGGACAGGGTCTACGAGCAGTACTTC. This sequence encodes CASWDRVYEQYF.

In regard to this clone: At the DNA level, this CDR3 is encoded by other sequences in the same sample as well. DNA of the CDR3: TGTGCCAGCAGCGGCGGGAGTTCCTACAATGAGCAGTTCTTC. It codes for CASSGGSSYNEQFF. The V call is TRBV9, the J call TRBJ2-1, with TRBD2 identical over 7 bases. The length of the CDR3 is 14 residues. With 3 bases clipped from V and 1 base from J, the junction kept 1 base outside the gene matches. CDR1 and CDR2 (germline): SGDLS, YYNGEE. The full variable domain, completed using reference TRBV9 and TRBJ2-1, is DSGVTQTPKHLITATGQRVTLRCSPRSGDLSVYWYQQSLDQGLQFLIQYYNGEERAKGNILERFSAQQFPDLHSELNLSSLELGDSALYFCASSGGSSYNEQFFGPGTRLTVL.

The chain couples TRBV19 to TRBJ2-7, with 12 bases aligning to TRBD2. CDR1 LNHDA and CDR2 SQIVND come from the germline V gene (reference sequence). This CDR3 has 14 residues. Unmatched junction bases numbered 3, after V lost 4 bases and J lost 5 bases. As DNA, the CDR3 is TGTGCCAGTAGTACTGGACTAGCGGGAAACGAGCAGTACTTC. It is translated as CASSTGLAGNEQYF.

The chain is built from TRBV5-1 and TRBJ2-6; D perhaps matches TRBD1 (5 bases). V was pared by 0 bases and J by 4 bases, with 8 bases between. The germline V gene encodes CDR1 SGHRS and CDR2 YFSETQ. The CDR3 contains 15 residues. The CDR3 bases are TGCGCCAGCAGCTTGGAAGGGGTCGGGGCCAACGTCCTGACTTTC. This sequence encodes CASSLEGVGANVLTF.

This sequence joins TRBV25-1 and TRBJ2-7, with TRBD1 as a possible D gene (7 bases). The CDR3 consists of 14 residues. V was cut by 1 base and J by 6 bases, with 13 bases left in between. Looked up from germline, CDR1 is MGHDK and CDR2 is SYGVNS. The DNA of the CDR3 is TGTGCCAGCAGTGAATTCAACAGGGGAGGCGAGCAGTACTTC. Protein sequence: CASSEFNRGGEQYF.

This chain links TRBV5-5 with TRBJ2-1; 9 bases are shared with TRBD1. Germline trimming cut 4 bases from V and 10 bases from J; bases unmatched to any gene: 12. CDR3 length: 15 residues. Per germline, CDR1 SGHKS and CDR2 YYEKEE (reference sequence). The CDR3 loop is CASSLGTGIFPEQFF. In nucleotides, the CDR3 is TGTGCCAGCAGCCTCGGGACAGGGATTTTCCCCGAGCAGTTCTTC.

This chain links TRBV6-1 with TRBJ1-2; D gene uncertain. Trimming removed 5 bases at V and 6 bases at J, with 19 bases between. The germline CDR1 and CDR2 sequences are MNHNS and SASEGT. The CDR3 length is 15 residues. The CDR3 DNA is TGTGCCAGCAGTACTTGGATCGATTACTCAAATGGCTACACCTTC. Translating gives CASSTWIDYSNGYTF.

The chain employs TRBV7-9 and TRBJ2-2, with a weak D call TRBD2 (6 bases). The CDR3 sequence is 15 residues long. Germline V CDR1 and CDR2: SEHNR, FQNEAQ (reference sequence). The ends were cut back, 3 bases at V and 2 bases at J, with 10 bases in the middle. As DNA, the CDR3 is TGTGCCAGCAGCTTCGTGGAGGGCAACACCGGGGAGCTGTTTTTT. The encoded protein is CASSFVEGNTGELFF.

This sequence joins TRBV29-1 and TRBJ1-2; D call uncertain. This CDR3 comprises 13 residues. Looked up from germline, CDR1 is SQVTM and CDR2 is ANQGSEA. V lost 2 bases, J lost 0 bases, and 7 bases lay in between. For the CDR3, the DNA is TGCAGCGTTGAAACAGAAACTAACTATGGCTACACCTTC. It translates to CSVETETNYGYTF.

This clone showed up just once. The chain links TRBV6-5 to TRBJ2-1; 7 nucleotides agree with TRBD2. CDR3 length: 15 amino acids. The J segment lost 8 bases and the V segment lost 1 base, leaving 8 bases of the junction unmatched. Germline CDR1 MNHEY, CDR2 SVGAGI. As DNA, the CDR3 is TGTGCCAGCAGTTACTTGGGGAGGGATGGCGATGAGCAGTTCTTC. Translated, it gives CASSYLGRDGDEQFF.

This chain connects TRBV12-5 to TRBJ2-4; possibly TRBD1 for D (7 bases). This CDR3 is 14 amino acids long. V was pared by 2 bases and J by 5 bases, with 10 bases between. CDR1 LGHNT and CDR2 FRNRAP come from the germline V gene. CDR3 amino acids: CASGLTGEENIQYF. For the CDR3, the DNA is TGTGCTAGTGGTTTGACAGGGGAGGAAAACATTCAGTACTTC. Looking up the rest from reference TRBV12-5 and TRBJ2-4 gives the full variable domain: DARVTQTPRHKVTEMGQEVTMRCQPILGHNTVFWYRQTMMQGLELLAYFRNRAPLDDSGMPKDRFSAEMPDATLATLKIQPSEPRDSAVYFCASGLTGEENIQYFGAGTRLSVL.

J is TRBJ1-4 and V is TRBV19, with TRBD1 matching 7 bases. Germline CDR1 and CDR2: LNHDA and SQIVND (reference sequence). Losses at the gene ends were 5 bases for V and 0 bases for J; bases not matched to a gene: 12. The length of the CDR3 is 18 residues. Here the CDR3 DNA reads TGTGCCAGTAGTTCGGGACAGTTCTTAACTGCAACTAATGAAAAACTGTTTTTT. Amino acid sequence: CASSSGQFLTATNEKLFF. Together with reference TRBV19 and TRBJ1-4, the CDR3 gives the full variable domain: DGGITQSPKYLFRKEGQNVTLSCEQNLNHDAMYWYRQDPGQGLRLIYYSQIVNDFQKGDIAEGYSVSREKKESFPLTVTSAQKNPTAFYLCASSSGQFLTATNEKLFFGSGTQLSVL.

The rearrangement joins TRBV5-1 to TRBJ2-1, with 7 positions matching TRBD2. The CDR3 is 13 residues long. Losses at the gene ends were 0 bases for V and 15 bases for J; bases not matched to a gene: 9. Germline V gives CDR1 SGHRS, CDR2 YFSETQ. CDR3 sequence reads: CASSLDGTIRRFF. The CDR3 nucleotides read TGCGCCAGCAGCTTGGATGGGACTATCCGGAGGTTCTTC.